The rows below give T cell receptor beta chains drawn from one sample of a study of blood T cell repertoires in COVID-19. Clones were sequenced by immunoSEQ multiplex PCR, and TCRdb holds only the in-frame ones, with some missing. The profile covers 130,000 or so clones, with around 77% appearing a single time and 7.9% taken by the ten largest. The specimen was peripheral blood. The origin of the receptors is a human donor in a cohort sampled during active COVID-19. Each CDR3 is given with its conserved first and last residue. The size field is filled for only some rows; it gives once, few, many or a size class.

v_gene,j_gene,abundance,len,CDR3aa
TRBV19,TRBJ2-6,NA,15,CASSLSGSGANVLTF
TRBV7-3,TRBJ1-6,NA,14,CASSWTGNNSPLHF
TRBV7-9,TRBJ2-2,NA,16,CASSLGTSAITGELFF
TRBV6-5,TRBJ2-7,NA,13,CASRGTASYEQYF
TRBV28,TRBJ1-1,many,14,CASGTVRENTEAFF
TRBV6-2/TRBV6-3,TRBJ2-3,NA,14,CASSYSKASDTQYF
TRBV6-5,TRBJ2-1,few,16,CASSYIGQSSYNEQFF
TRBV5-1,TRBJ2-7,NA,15,CASSSGLPNSYEQYF
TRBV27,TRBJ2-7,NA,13,CASSLSSQNEQYF
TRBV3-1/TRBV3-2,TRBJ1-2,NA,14,CASSQGRVHYGYTF
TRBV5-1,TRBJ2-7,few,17,CASSLGVASGSSYEQYF
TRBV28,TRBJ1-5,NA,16,CASRSPQKISNQPQHF
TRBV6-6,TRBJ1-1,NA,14,CASSYTQQNTEAFF
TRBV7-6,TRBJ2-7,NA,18,CASSLEGGITVSSYEQYF
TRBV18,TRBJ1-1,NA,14,CASSPGTGGIEAFF
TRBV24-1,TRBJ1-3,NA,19,CATSDPAGQNVVSGNTIYF
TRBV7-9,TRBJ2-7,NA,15,CASSPRAGRVNEQYF
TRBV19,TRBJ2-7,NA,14,CASSVQGSPHEQYF
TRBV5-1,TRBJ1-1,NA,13,CASSEQVSAEAFF
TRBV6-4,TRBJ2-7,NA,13,CASSVIAGDEQYF
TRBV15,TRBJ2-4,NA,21,CATSRDGWGQGLTLAKNIQYF
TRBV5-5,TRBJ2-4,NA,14,CASSLSGGINIQYF
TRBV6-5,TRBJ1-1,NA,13,CASKGQQNTEAFF
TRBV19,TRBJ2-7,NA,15,CASSTAGTRDYEQYF
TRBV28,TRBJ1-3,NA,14,CATSSSGWENTIYF
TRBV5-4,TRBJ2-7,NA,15,CASSYQGRPSYEQYF
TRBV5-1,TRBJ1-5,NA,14,CASSSGQGGQPQHF
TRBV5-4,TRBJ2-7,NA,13,CASRSGASYEQYF
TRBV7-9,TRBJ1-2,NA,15,CASSPQAGLKDGYTF
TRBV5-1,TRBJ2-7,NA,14,CASSLGLGRFEQYF
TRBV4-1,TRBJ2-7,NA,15,CASSQDWAGTYEQYF
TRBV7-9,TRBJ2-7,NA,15,CASSLGSGRKPEQYF
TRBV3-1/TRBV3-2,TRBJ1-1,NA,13,CASSFRGGTEAFF
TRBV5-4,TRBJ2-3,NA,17,CASSLVLRGLPTDTQYF
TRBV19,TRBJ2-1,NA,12,CASRLPGATQFF
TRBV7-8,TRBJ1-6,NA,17,CASSPRQGSSYNSPLHF
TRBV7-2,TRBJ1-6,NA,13,CASSWQGTSPLHF
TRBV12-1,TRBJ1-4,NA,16,CASSSGQDRSGEKLFF
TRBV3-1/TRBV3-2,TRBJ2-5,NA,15,CASSQTRRLAETQYF